The clone carrying this T cell receptor (beta chain) was seen only once. CDR3 size: 16 residues. The V gene's germline CDR1 is KGHSH and CDR2 LQKENI. V was clipped by 2 bases and J by 2 bases; unmatched bases: 4. Data came from immunoSEQ multiplex PCR; TCRdb stores just in-frame clones and leaves some out. The sample holds approximately 250,000 clones, about 89% seen once. The data were obtained in a study of blood T cell repertoires in COVID-19. Participants came from roughly 23 US areas, aged roughly 18 to 89 years. The source is a woman aged 25 to 39 who had recovered from COVID-19. The material sequenced was PBMCs or T cells enriched from blood (not recorded which). The chain has TRBV18 and TRBJ2-7; 12 bases are shared with TRBD2. CDR3 coding DNA: TGTGCCAGCTCACCAGTGACTAGCGGGAGTCCCTACGAGCAGTACTTC. Translated: CASSPVTSGSPYEQYF. Combining the CDR3 with reference TRBV18 and TRBJ2-7 gives the whole variable domain NAGVMQNPRHLVRRRGQEARLRCSPMKGHSHVYWYRQLPEEGLKFMVYLQKENIIDESGMPKERFSAEFPKEGPSILRIQQVVRGDSAAYFCASSPVTSGSPYEQYFGPGTRLTVT.